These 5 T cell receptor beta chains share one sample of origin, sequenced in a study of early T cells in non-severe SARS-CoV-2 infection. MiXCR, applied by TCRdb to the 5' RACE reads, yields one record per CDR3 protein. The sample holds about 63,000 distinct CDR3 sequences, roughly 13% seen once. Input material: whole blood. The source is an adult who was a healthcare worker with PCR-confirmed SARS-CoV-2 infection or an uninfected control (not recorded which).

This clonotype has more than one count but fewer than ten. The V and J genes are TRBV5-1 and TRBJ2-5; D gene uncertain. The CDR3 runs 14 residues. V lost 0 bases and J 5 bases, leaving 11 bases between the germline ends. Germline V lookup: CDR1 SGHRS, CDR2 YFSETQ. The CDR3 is CASSLASSSETQYF. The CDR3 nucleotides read TGCGCCAGCAGCTTGGCCTCCTCCAGTGAGACCCAGTACTTC. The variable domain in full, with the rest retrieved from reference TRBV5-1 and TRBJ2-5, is KAGVTQTPRYLIKTRGQQVTLSCSPISGHRSVSWYQQTPGQGLQFLFEYFSETQRNKGNFPGRFSGRQFSNSRSEMNVSTLELGDSALYLCASSLASSSETQYFGPGTRLLVL.

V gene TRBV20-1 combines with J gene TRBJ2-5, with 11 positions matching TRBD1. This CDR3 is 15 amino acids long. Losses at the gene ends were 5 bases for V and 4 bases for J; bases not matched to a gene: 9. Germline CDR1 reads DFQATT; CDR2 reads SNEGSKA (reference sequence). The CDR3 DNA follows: TGCAGTGCTGGACGGGACAGGGGGTGCGGAGAGACCCAGTACTTC. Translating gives CSAGRDRGCGETQYF.

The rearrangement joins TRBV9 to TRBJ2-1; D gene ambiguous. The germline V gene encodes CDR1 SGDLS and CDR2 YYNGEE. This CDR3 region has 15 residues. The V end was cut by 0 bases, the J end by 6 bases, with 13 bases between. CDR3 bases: TGTGCCAGCAGCGTAGCGGGCCAAGAGACCAATGAGCAGTTCTTC. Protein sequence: CASSVAGQETNEQFF.

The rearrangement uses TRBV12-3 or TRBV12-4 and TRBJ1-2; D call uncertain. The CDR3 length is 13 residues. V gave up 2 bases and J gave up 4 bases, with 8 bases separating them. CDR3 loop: CASSLTRAYGYTF. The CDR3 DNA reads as TGTGCCAGCAGTTTAACAAGGGCCTATGGCTACACCTTC.

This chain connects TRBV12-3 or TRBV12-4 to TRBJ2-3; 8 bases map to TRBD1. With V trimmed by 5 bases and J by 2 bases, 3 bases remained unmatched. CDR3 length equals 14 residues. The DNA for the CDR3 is TGTGCCAGCAGTGCGACAGGGGTCACAGATACGCAGTATTTT. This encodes CASSATGVTDTQYF.